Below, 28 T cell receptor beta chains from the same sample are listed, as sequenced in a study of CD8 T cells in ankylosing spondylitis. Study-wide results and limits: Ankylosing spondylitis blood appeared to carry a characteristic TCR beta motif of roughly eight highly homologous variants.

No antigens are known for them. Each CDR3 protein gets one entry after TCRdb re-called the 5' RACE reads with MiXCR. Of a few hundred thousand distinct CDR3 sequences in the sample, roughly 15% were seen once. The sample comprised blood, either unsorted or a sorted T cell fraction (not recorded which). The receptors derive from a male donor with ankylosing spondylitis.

CDR3 region: CASSLIAGPQETQYF. The CDR3 nucleotides are TGTGCCAGCAGCTTGATTGCAGGGCCCCAAGAGACCCAGTACTTC. This chain links TRBV5-5 with TRBJ2-5, with D perhaps TRBD1 (5 bases). CDR1 and CDR2 from the germline V gene are SGHKS and YYEKEE (reference sequence). Trimming took 1 base from V and 1 from J, leaving 11 bases between them. This CDR3 spans 15 amino acids. The full variable domain, rest sourced from reference TRBV5-5 and TRBJ2-5, is DAGVTQSPTHLIKTRGQQVTLRCSPISGHKSVSWYQQVLGQGPQFIFQYYEKEERGRGNFPDRFSARQFPNYSSELNVNALLLGDSALYLCASSLIAGPQETQYFGPGTRLLVL.

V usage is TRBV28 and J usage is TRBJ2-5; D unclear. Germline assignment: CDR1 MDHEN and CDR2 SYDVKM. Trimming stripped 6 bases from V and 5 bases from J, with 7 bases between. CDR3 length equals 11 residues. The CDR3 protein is CASSKWETQYF. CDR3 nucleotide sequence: TGTGCCAGCAGCAAATGGGAGACCCAGTACTTC.

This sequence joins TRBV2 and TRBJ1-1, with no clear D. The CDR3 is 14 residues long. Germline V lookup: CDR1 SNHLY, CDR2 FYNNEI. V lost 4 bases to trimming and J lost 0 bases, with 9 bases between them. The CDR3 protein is CASSVTRMNTEAFF. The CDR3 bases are TGTGCCAGCAGTGTAACGCGCATGAACACTGAAGCTTTCTTT. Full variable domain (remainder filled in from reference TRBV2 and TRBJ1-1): EPEVTQTPSHQVTQMGQEVILRCVPISNHLYFYWYRQILGQKVEFLVSFYNNEISEKSEIFDDQFSVERPDGSNFTLKIRSTKLEDSAMYFCASSVTRMNTEAFFGQGTRLTVV.

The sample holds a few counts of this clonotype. The CDR3 region has the DNA TGTGCCAGCAGTCCGGGCCCCCCCCTAGGAGAGCAGTTCTTC. Translating gives CASSPGPPLGEQFF. The V and J genes are TRBV12-3 or TRBV12-4 and TRBJ2-1, with unresolved D. The CDR3 has 14 residues. The ends were cut back, 5 bases at V and 10 bases at J, with 18 bases in the middle.

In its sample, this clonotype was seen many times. The CDR3 spells CATRRGAGPEKLFF. In DNA, the CDR3 is TGTGCAACCCGCCGGGGGGCCGGTCCTGAAAAACTGTTTTTT. This chain links TRBV28 with TRBJ1-4; possible D gene TRBD1, 6 bases. The germline V gene encodes CDR1 MDHEN and CDR2 SYDVKM. The CDR3 sequence is 14 residues long.

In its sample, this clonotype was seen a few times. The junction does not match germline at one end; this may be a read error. The CDR3 DNA is TGTGCCAGCAGCGAAGGAGGCACGCAGTATTTT. Translated: CASSEGGTQYF. The chain joins TRBV2 to TRBJ2-3; D perhaps matches TRBD2 (5 bases). The CDR3 is 11 residues long. Germline loops: CDR1 SNHLY, CDR2 FYNNEI.

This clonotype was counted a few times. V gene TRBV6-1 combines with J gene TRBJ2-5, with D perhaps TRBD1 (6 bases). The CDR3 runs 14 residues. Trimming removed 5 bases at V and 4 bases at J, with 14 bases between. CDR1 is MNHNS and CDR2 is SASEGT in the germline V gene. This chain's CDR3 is CASSPDRPSETQYF. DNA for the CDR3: TGTGCCAGCAGTCCCGACAGGCCGTCAGAGACCCAGTACTTC.

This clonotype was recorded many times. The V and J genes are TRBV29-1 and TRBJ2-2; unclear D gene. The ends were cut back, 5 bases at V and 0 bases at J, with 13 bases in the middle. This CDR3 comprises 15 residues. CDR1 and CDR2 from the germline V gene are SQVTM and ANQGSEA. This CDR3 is CSVSRQLSNTGELFF. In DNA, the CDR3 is TGCAGCGTTTCGAGGCAACTTTCGAACACCGGGGAGCTGTTTTTT.

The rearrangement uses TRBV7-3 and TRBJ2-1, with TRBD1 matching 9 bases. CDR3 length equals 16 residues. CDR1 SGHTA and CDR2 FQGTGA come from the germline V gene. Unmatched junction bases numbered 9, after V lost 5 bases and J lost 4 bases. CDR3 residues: CASSRLGTGTYNEQFF. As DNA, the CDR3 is TGTGCCAGCAGCCGACTAGGGACAGGGACTTACAATGAGCAGTTCTTC.

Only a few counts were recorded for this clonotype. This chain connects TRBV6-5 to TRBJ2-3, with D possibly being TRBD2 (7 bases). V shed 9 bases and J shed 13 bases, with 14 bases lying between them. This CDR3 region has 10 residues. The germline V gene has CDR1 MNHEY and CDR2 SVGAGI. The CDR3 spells CASTRGAEYF. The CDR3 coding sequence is TGTGCCAGTACTCGGGGGGCCGAGTATTTT.

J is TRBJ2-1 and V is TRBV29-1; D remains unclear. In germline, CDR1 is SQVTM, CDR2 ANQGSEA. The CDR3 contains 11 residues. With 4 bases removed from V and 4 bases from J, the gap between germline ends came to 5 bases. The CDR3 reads CSVGVYNEQFF. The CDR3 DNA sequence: TGCAGCGTTGGGGTATACAATGAGCAGTTCTTC.

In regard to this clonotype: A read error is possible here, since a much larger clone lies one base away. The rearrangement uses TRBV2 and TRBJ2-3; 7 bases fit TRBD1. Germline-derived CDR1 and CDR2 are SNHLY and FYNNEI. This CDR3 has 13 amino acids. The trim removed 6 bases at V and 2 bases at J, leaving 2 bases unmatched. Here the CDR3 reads CASRQGITDTQYF. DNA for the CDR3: TGTGCCAGCAGACAGGGGATCACAGATACGCAGTATTTT. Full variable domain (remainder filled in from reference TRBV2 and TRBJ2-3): EPEVTQTPSHQVTQMGQEVILRCVPISNHLYFYWYRQILGQKVEFLVSFYNNEISEKSEIFDDQFSVERPDGSNFTLKIRSTKLEDSAMYFCASRQGITDTQYFGPGTRLTVL.

CDR3 residues: CASSPPDSETQYF. The CDR3 coding sequence is TGTGCCAGCAGTCCGCCAGACAGTGAGACCCAGTACTTC. The chain uses TRBV28 and TRBJ2-5; tentative D call: TRBD1 (5 bases). The CDR3 contains 13 residues. Between the trimmed V and J ends, which lost 5 bases and 5 bases, there was a span of 12 bases. Germline V gene data show CDR1 as MDHEN and CDR2 as SYDVKM.

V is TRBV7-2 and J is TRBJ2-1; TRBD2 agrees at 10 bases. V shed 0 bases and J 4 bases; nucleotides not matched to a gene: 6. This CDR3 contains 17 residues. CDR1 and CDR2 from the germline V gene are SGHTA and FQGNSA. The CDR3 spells CASSLAPLAGQYNEQFF. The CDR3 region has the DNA TGTGCCAGCAGCTTAGCGCCACTAGCGGGACAATACAATGAGCAGTTCTTC.

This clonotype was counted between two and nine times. The CDR3 is CASGFHTGELFF. Written as DNA, the CDR3 is TGTGCTAGTGGTTTTCATACCGGGGAGCTGTTTTTT. The V and J genes are TRBV12-5 and TRBJ2-2, with no clear D. Germline CDR1 reads LGHNT; CDR2 reads FRNRAP. Trimming took off 3 bases at V and 5 bases at J, with 4 bases between the two ends. The CDR3 consists of 12 residues.

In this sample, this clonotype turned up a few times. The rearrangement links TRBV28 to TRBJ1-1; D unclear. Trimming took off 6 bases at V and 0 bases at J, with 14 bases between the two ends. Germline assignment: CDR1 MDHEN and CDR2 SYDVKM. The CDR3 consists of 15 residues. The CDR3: CASSPVAGMNTEAFF. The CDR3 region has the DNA TGTGCCAGCAGCCCCGTAGCGGGTATGAACACTGAAGCTTTCTTT.

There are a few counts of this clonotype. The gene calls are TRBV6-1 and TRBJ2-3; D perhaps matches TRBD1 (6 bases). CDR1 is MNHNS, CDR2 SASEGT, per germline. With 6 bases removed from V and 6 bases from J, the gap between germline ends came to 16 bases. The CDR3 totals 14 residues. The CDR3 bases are TGTGCCAGCAGCCCCGGTGGGGGCTGGGATACGCAGTATTTT. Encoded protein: CASSPGGGWDTQYF.

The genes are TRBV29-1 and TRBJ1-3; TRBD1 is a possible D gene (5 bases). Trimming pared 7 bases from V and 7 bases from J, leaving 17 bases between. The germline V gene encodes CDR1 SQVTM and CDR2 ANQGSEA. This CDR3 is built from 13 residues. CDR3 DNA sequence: TGCAGCGGCCGGGGCCCGCCGGGGAACACCATATATTTT. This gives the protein CSGRGPPGNTIYF.

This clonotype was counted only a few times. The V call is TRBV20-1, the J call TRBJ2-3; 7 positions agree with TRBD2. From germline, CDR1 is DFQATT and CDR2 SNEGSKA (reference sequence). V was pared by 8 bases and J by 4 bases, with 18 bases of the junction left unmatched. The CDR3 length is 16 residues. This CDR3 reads CSIRRGRNWEADTQYF. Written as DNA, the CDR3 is TGCAGTATACGGCGGGGGAGAAACTGGGAGGCAGATACGCAGTATTTT.

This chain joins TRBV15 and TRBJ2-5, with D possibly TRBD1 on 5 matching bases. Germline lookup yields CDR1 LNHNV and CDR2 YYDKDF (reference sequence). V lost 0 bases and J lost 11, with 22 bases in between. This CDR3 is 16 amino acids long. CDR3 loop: CATSRDFIGDSKNQYF. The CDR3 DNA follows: TGTGCCACCAGCAGAGATTTTATAGGCGACAGTAAGAATCAGTACTTC.

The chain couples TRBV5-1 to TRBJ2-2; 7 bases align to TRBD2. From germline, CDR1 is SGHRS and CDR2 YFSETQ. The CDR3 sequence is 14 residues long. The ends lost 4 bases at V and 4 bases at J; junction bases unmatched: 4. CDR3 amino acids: CASSTGGVTGELFF. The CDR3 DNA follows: TGCGCCAGCAGCACGGGAGGAGTCACCGGGGAGCTGTTTTTT.

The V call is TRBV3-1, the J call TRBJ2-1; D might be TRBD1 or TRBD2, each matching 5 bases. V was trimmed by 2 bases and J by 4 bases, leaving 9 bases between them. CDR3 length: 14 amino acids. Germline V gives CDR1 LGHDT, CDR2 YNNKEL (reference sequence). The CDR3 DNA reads TGTGCCAGCAGCCAAAGGGACCGGTACAATGAGCAGTTCTTC. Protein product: CASSQRDRYNEQFF.

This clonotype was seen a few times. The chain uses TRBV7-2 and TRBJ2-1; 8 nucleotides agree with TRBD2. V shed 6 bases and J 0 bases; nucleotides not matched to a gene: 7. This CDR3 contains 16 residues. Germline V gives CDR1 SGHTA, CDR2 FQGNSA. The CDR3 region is CASSFFAGGSYNEQFF. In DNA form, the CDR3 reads TGTGCCAGCAGTTTCTTCGCGGGAGGCTCCTACAATGAGCAGTTCTTC.

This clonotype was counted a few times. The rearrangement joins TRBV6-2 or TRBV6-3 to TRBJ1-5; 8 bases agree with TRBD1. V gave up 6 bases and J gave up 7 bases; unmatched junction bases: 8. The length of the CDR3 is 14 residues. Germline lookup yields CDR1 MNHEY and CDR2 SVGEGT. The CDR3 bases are TGTGCCAGCAGAAACGGACAGGGAGGGCAGCCCCAGCATTTT. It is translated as CASRNGQGGQPQHF.

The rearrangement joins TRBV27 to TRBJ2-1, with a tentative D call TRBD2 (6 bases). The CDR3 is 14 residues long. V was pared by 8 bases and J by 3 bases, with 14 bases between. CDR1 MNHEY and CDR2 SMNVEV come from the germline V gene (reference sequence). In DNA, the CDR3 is TGTGCCAGCGCGGGGCTAGCGCACTACAATGAGCAGTTCTTC. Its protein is CASAGLAHYNEQFF.

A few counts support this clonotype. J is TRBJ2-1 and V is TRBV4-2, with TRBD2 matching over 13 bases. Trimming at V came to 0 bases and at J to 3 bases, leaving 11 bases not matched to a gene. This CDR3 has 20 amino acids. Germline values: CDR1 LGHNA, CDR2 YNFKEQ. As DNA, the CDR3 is TGTGCCAGCAGCCAAGACGGACAGGAACTAGCGGGGGGGCACTACAATGAGCAGTTCTTC. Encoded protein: CASSQDGQELAGGHYNEQFF.

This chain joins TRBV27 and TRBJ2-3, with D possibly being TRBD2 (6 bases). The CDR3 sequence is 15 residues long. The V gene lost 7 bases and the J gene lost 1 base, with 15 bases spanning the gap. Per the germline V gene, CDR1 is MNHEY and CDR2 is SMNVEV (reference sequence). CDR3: CASTRLRGGTDTQYF. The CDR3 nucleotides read TGTGCCAGCACCAGGTTGCGGGGCGGCACAGATACGCAGTATTTT.

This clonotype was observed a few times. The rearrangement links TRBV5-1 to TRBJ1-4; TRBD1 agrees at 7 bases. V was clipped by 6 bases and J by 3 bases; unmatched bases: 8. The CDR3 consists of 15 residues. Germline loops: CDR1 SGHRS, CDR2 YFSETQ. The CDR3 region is CASTGSGTANEKLFF. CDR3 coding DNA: TGCGCCAGCACCGGCTCCGGGACAGCTAATGAAAAACTGTTTTTT.